The 22 T cell receptor beta chains listed next were all sequenced from one sample in a study of cytomegalovirus exposure and HLA in healthy donors. Amplification used 60 Vbeta primers and 13 Jbeta primers. Sequencing used immunoSEQ multiplex PCR; TCRdb keeps in-frame clones, though not all of them. Counted here are about 100,000 clones, about three quarters occurring once; the ten biggest clones make up around an eighth. The material sequenced was PBMCs. Every receptor here comes from a male donor in good health and CMV-seropositive.

J is TRBJ1-1 and V is TRBV2; TRBD1 matches 8 bases. The V gene end was trimmed by 11 bases and the J gene end by 5 bases; junction bases not matched to a gene: 10. This CDR3 region has 13 residues. The germline gives CDR1 SNHLY, CDR2 FYNNEI. CDR3 in DNA: TGTGCCCGCCGCACTGGACAGGGTACTGAAGCTTTCTTT. It yields the protein CARRTGQGTEAFF.

This chain links TRBV18 with TRBJ2-7; D gene uncertain. Germline values: CDR1 KGHSH, CDR2 LQKENI. V lost 6 bases and J 3 bases, leaving 9 bases between the germline ends. The CDR3 consists of 12 residues. The CDR3 loop is CASSPENYEQYF. The CDR3 nucleotides are TGTGCCAGCTCCCCTGAGAACTACGAGCAGTACTTC.

The V call is TRBV27, the J call TRBJ1-5; 8 bases agree with TRBD1. In germline, CDR1 is MNHEY, CDR2 SMNVEV (reference sequence). Trimming cost V 6 bases and J 3 bases; bases outside gene matches: 19. CDR3 length equals 19 residues. The CDR3 nucleotides are TGTGCCAGCAGCGGTCGACAGGGGCCTCCCTTTAGGCTCAATCAGCCCCAGCATTTT. Protein: CASSGRQGPPFRLNQPQHF.

The rearrangement links TRBV30 to TRBJ1-2; TRBD1 matches at 8 bases. The junction had 11 bases not matched to a gene; V was cut back by 1 base and J by 7 bases. The germline CDR1 and CDR2 sequences are GTSNPN and SVGIG (reference sequence). The CDR3 spans 15 residues. The DNA for the CDR3 is TGTGCCTGGAGTGACCGGGACAGGAGGAAGGGTGGCTACACCTTC. This gives the protein CAWSDRDRRKGGYTF.

CDR3 region: CASSKADRPYGYTF. Written as DNA, the CDR3 is TGTGCCAGCAGCAAAGCGGACAGGCCCTATGGCTACACCTTC. The chain is built from TRBV21-1 and TRBJ1-2; the table's D call of TRBD1 was not tested on the DNA. TRBV21-1 is deemed a pseudogene. CDR3 length equals 14 residues.

Concerning this clone: A read error is likely, as this CDR3 ends without the conserved phenylalanine or tryptophan. The chain couples TRBV25-1 to TRBJ1-5; the D gene is possibly TRBD1 (6 bases). The CDR3 is 15 amino acids. Germline V gene data show CDR1 as MGHDK and CDR2 as SYGVNS. The V end lost 4 bases, the J end lost 7 bases, and 17 bases lay between the germline ends. The CDR3 here is CASSAETGPGQPQHV. The CDR3 DNA is TGTGCCAGCAGTGCGGAAACAGGGCCCGGGCAGCCCCAGCATGTT.

This chain uses TRBV7-6 with TRBJ2-7; TRBD1 aligns across 10 bases. V was clipped by 4 bases and J by 3 bases; unmatched bases: 6. This CDR3 spans 15 amino acids. Germline V CDR1 and CDR2: SGHVS, FNYEAQ. CDR3 nucleotides: TGTGCCAGCAGCTCAGAGGGACAGGGGATCTACGAGCAGTACTTC. It yields the protein CASSSEGQGIYEQYF.

This clone has more than one count but fewer than ten. V is TRBV25-1 and J is TRBJ2-6, with a possible D match to TRBD2 (5 bases). The length of the CDR3 is 15 residues. In germline, CDR1 is MGHDK, CDR2 SYGVNS. Trimming shortened V by 1 base and J by 4 bases, and 8 bases separated the two germline ends. CDR3 protein: CASSESGSGANVLTF. The CDR3, as DNA: TGTGCCAGCAGTGAATCGGGATCCGGGGCCAACGTCCTGACTTTC.

The chain combines TRBV4-1 with TRBJ2-7; 11 nucleotides line up with TRBD1. Germline-derived CDR1 and CDR2 are MGHRA and YSYEKL. The CDR3 spans 19 residues. V was pared by 3 bases and J by 3 bases, with 16 bases of the junction left unmatched. CDR3 nucleotides: TGCGCCAGCAGCCATCGAACCTCGGGACAGGGGGAGGGGGTCTACGAGCAGTACTTC. Amino acids: CASSHRTSGQGEGVYEQYF.

DNA for the CDR3: TGTGCCAGCAGCTTGGTGATGGGGCAGGGAATTAATAAAGCCAAAAACATTCAGTACTTC. Amino acids: CASSLVMGQGINKAKNIQYF. The chain is built from TRBV5-8 and TRBJ2-4; D possibly corresponds to TRBD1 (5 bases). CDR1 is SGHTS, CDR2 YDEGEE, per germline. This CDR3 is built from 20 residues. Trimming cost V 0 bases and J 0 bases, with 22 bases left between them.

J is TRBJ2-5 and V is TRBV5-1; D is ambiguous. This CDR3 contains 13 residues. Per the germline V gene, CDR1 is SGHRS and CDR2 is YFSETQ. Trimming pared 1 base from V and 4 bases from J, leaving 8 bases between. Written as DNA, the CDR3 is TGCGCCAGCAGCTTGTGGGCAGGAGAGACCCAGTACTTC. It yields the protein CASSLWAGETQYF. The whole variable domain, remainder taken from reference TRBV5-1 and TRBJ2-5, is KAGVTQTPRYLIKTRGQQVTLSCSPISGHRSVSWYQQTPGQGLQFLFEYFSETQRNKGNFPGRFSGRQFSNSRSEMNVSTLELGDSALYLCASSLWAGETQYFGPGTRLLVL.

This chain connects TRBV9 to TRBJ2-7; the D is unclear. Per the germline V gene, CDR1 is SGDLS and CDR2 is YYNGEE. V was cut by 0 bases and J by 3 bases, with 13 bases left in between. The CDR3 has 15 amino acids. The CDR3 DNA reads as TGTGCCAGCAGCGTAGCGGCAGGCTCGAACTACGAGCAGTACTTC. This sequence encodes CASSVAAGSNYEQYF.

CDR3 nucleotide sequence: TGTGCCAGTAGTGTAAGACAGGGACCCGGAACTGAAGCTTTCTTT. It encodes CASSVRQGPGTEAFF. This chain connects TRBV19 to TRBJ1-1; TRBD1 aligns across 7 bases. This CDR3 contains 15 residues. Looked up from germline, CDR1 is LNHDA and CDR2 is SQIVND (reference sequence). V trimming: 5 bases; J trimming: 5 bases; junction bases outside the gene matches: 11.

The V call is TRBV11-2, the J call TRBJ2-1; 9 nucleotides agree with TRBD1. CDR1 SGHAT and CDR2 FQNNGV come from the germline V gene. Unmatched junction bases numbered 8, after V lost 3 bases and J lost 14 bases. The CDR3 runs to 13 residues. CDR3 DNA sequence: TGTGCCAGCAGCTTGGGACAGGGCGGGATTGAGTTCTTC. It specifies CASSLGQGGIEFF.

The V gene is TRBV5-5, the J gene TRBJ1-1, with D perhaps TRBD1 (6 bases). In germline, CDR1 is SGHKS, CDR2 YYEKEE (reference sequence). CDR3 length: 17 residues. Trimming stripped 2 bases from V and 1 base from J, with 18 bases between. Written as DNA, the CDR3 is TGTGCCAGCAGCTTTGGGGCAGCAGGGGAGGGGAACACTGAAGCTTTCTTT. Encoded protein: CASSFGAAGEGNTEAFF.

The rearrangement uses TRBV6-1 and TRBJ1-3; possibly TRBD1 for D (5 bases). V shed 5 bases and J shed 0 bases, with 11 bases lying between them. Germline CDR1 MNHNS, CDR2 SASEGT. There are 15 residues in the CDR3. CDR3 loop: CASSLETVSGNTIYF. Written as DNA, the CDR3 is TGTGCCAGCAGTTTAGAGACAGTCTCTGGAAACACCATATATTTT.

This clone was observed at least ten times. The gene calls are TRBV4-1 and TRBJ1-4; TRBD1 agrees at 12 bases. The CDR3 loop spans 16 amino acids. J was trimmed by 8 bases and V by 0 bases; bases with no gene match: 4. Per the germline V gene, CDR1 is MGHRA and CDR2 is YSYEKL. The CDR3 region is CASSQDIGTGGEKLFF. In DNA form, the CDR3 reads TGCGCCAGCAGCCAAGATATCGGGACAGGGGGCGAAAAACTGTTTTTT.

The chain links TRBV6-5 to TRBJ1-2; 7 nucleotides match TRBD1. CDR1 MNHEY and CDR2 SVGAGI come from the germline V gene. This CDR3 has 15 residues. V dropped 0 bases and J dropped 8; count of bases not matched to a gene: 9. The CDR3 protein is CASSYSGKGAEGYTF. In DNA form, the CDR3 reads TGTGCCAGCAGTTACTCGGGTAAGGGGGCGGAGGGCTACACCTTC.

The J gene is TRBJ2-3, the V gene TRBV4-2; weak D call: TRBD1 (5 bases). V lost 1 base and J lost 2, with 10 bases in between. Germline CDR1 reads LGHNA; CDR2 reads YNFKEQ. This CDR3 is 15 amino acids long. The CDR3 sequence is CASSQVQGYTDTQYF. The DNA for the CDR3 is TGTGCCAGCAGCCAAGTTCAGGGATACACAGATACGCAGTATTTT.

Details on this clone: The same CDR3 also results from other DNA sequences found in this sample. V usage is TRBV7-2 and J usage is TRBJ2-5; 7 bases are shared with TRBD1. The trim removed 7 bases at V and 5 bases at J, leaving 16 bases unmatched. The CDR3 consists of 16 residues. Germline assignment: CDR1 SGHTA and CDR2 FQGNSA. CDR3 DNA sequence: TGTGCCAGCAACCCGCAAGGGGGCGCGGATATCGAGACCCAGTACTTC. Protein product: CASNPQGGADIETQYF.

The chain uses TRBV19 and TRBJ1-6; no clear D gene. The germline CDR1 and CDR2 sequences are LNHDA and SQIVND (reference sequence). V was trimmed by 5 bases and J by 0 bases, leaving 8 bases between them. There are 15 residues in the CDR3. CDR3 DNA sequence: TGTGCCAGTAGTTGGGCAGCCTCCTATAATTCACCCCTCCACTTT. As protein: CASSWAASYNSPLHF.

Details on this clone: Other DNA variants within this sample encode the same CDR3. The chain links TRBV20-1 to TRBJ1-2; a possible D gene is TRBD1 (5 bases). CDR1 DFQATT and CDR2 SNEGSKA come from the germline V gene (reference sequence). The CDR3 totals 11 residues. V lost 1 base and J lost 8, with 8 bases in between. The CDR3 is CSARGRGGYTF. The CDR3 DNA reads TGCAGTGCTAGAGGCCGGGGGGGCTACACCTTC.